The 24 T cell receptor beta chains presented below share a single source sample, sequenced in a study of radiation and T cells in renal cell carcinoma. As to time point: blood 2 weeks post-SBRT. Sample treatment: 15 Gy SBRT to primary tumor, nephrectomy 4 weeks later. Clones were sequenced by immunoSEQ multiplex PCR, and TCRdb holds only the in-frame ones, with some missing. The sample carries approximately 120,000 clones, over 75% recorded once. Sample: blood, taken from a patient whose treatment included radiotherapy and nephrectomy. These receptor sequences come from a man in his forties or fifties with renal cell carcinoma.

This chain connects TRBV7-9 to TRBJ2-1; TRBD1 agrees at 8 bases. With 4 bases clipped from V and 5 bases from J, the junction kept 7 bases outside the gene matches. Germline-derived CDR1 and CDR2 are SEHNR and FQNEAQ (reference sequence). The CDR3 contains 15 residues. The chain's CDR3 is CASSSGQGTDNEQFF. In DNA, the CDR3 is TGTGCCAGCAGCTCCGGACAGGGAACCGACAATGAGCAGTTCTTC.

The chain uses TRBV5-6 and TRBJ1-3; the D gene is possibly TRBD1 (6 bases). This CDR3 is 16 amino acids long. Germline CDR1 SGHDT, CDR2 YYEEEE. V was trimmed by 3 bases and J by 0 bases, leaving 13 bases between them. The CDR3 loop is CASSYGQINSGNTIYF. In DNA form, the CDR3 reads TGTGCCAGCAGCTATGGACAGATCAACTCTGGAAACACCATATATTTT.

This chain's CDR3 is CASSQALQGMQPQHF. CDR3 DNA: TGCGCCAGCAGCCAAGCCCTACAGGGTATGCAGCCCCAGCATTTT. The chain joins TRBV4-1 to TRBJ1-5; tentatively, D is TRBD1 (6 bases). CDR3 length: 15 amino acids. V lost 1 base to trimming and J lost 7 bases, with 14 bases between them. Germline V gene sequence: CDR1 MGHRA, CDR2 YSYEKL.

This clone has more than one count but fewer than ten. The rearrangement joins TRBV10-3 to TRBJ1-1; D is perhaps TRBD1 (6 bases). CDR1 and CDR2 from the germline V gene are ENHRY and SYGVKD. The CDR3 contains 13 residues. V shed 8 bases and J shed 1 base, with 11 bases lying between them. CDR3 sequence: CAIQQGANTEAFF. CDR3 nucleotides: TGTGCCATCCAACAGGGTGCGAACACTGAAGCTTTCTTT.

This clone has ten or more counts. The J gene is TRBJ1-4, the V gene TRBV14, with unresolved D. CDR1 SGHDN and CDR2 FVKESK come from the germline V gene. The CDR3 has 15 residues. V was clipped by 3 bases and J by 4 bases, with 12 bases between them. CDR3 sequence: CASSHDRRYNEKLFF. The CDR3 DNA sequence: TGTGCCAGCAGCCATGATCGACGGTATAATGAAAAACTGTTTTTT.

The J gene is TRBJ2-7, the V gene TRBV5-1, with 10 bases matching TRBD1. Looked up from germline, CDR1 is SGHRS and CDR2 is YFSETQ. With V trimmed by 2 bases and J by 0 bases, 2 bases remained unmatched. This CDR3 comprises 15 residues. CDR3 nucleotides: TGCGCCAGCAGCTTTCGGACAGGGGGCTCCTACGAGCAGTACTTC. This gives the protein CASSFRTGGSYEQYF. The variable domain in full, with the rest retrieved from reference TRBV5-1 and TRBJ2-7, is KAGVTQTPRYLIKTRGQQVTLSCSPISGHRSVSWYQQTPGQGLQFLFEYFSETQRNKGNFPGRFSGRQFSNSRSEMNVSTLELGDSALYLCASSFRTGGSYEQYFGPGTRLTVT.

The J gene is TRBJ2-1, the V gene TRBV30; D remains ambiguous. Germline CDR1 and CDR2: GTSNPN and SVGIG (reference sequence). The CDR3 is made up of 14 amino acids. The ends were cut back, 1 base at V and 0 bases at J, with 7 bases in the middle. The CDR3 nucleotides are TGTGCCTGGAGTGAGGCTAGCTCCTACAATGAGCAGTTCTTC. Its translation is CAWSEASSYNEQFF.

The chain couples TRBV19 to TRBJ1-1; 9 nucleotides match TRBD1. This CDR3 contains 14 residues. CDR1 is LNHDA, CDR2 SQIVND, per germline (reference sequence). Germline trimming cut 6 bases from V and 4 bases from J; bases unmatched to any gene: 6. In DNA, the CDR3 is TGTGCCAGTAGCTTGACAGGGGGTGGCACTGAAGCTTTCTTT. Translating gives CASSLTGGGTEAFF.

This clone was seen a single time. CDR3 sequence reads: CASSPRQILLAPEPYEQYF. CDR3 nucleotide sequence: TGTGCCAGCAGCCCCCGACAGATCCTACTAGCTCCGGAGCCCTACGAGCAGTACTTC. The chain employs TRBV11-2 and TRBJ2-7, with D perhaps TRBD2 (6 bases). V was cut by 5 bases and J by 2 bases, with 28 bases left in between. The germline V gene encodes CDR1 SGHAT and CDR2 FQNNGV. The CDR3 has 19 amino acids.

The J gene is TRBJ2-1, the V gene TRBV6-5; D might be TRBD1 or TRBD2, each matching 5 bases. CDR3 length: 15 residues. Germline CDR1 is MNHEY and CDR2 is SVGAGI. V lost 2 bases and J lost 3, with 11 bases in between. The CDR3 region has the DNA TGTGCCAGCAGTTACGCAGCAGGGAGCTACAATGAGCAGTTCTTC. Protein sequence: CASSYAAGSYNEQFF.

This clone appeared once. CDR3: CASSSAPQGLAGPKNIQYF. The CDR3, as DNA: TGTGCCAGCAGTTCAGCCCCCCAGGGATTAGCGGGACCCAAAAACATTCAGTACTTC. The chain employs TRBV28 and TRBJ2-4; 8 bases fit TRBD2. The junction had 16 bases not matched to a gene; V was cut back by 4 bases and J by 2 bases. CDR1 MDHEN and CDR2 SYDVKM come from the germline V gene. This CDR3 is 19 amino acids long. The whole variable domain, remainder taken from reference TRBV28 and TRBJ2-4, is DVKVTQSSRYLVKRTGEKVFLECVQDMDHENMFWYRQDPGLGLRLIYFSYDVKMKEKGDIPEGYSVSREKKERFSLILESASTNQTSMYLCASSSAPQGLAGPKNIQYFGAGTRLSVL.

This chain connects TRBV27 to TRBJ1-5, with 8 positions matching TRBD1. The CDR3 covers 16 residues. J lost 3 bases, V lost 6 bases, and 10 bases had no gene match. Looked up from germline, CDR1 is MNHEY and CDR2 is SMNVEV (reference sequence). The CDR3 sequence is CASSLDGTGYNQPQHF. The CDR3 DNA reads as TGTGCCAGCAGCCTGGATGGGACAGGATACAATCAGCCCCAGCATTTT.

The CDR3 sequence: CASSLGVEKLFF. CDR3 coding DNA: TGTGCCAGCAGCTTAGGCGTGGAAAAACTGTTTTTT. The chain joins TRBV11-2 to TRBJ1-4; D is unclear. V lost 1 base to trimming and J lost 8 bases, with 5 bases between them. There are 12 residues in the CDR3. CDR1 and CDR2 from the germline V gene are SGHAT and FQNNGV.

Details on this clone: Different DNA sequences within this sample yield the same CDR3. The V call is TRBV7-9, the J call TRBJ2-1; D not certain. Germline values: CDR1 SEHNR, CDR2 FQNEAQ (reference sequence). CDR3 length equals 12 residues. V lost 1 base, J lost 3 bases, and 1 base lay in between. The CDR3 here is CASSLGYNEQFF. The CDR3 nucleotides read TGTGCCAGCAGCTTAGGCTACAATGAGCAGTTCTTC. The variable domain in full, with the rest retrieved from reference TRBV7-9 and TRBJ2-1, is DTGVSQNPRHKITKRGQNVTFRCDPISEHNRLYWYRQTLGQGPEFLTYFQNEAQLEKSRLLSDRFSAERPKGSFSTLEIQRTEQGDSAMYLCASSLGYNEQFFGPGTRLTVL.

This clone was counted between two and nine times. V and J are TRBV9 and TRBJ1-1; D gene uncertain. Germline values: CDR1 SGDLS, CDR2 YYNGEE. The CDR3 is 13 amino acids. Trimming removed 0 bases from V and 13 bases from J, with 16 bases in between. The CDR3 loop reads CASSVVEGAKVFF. The CDR3 DNA is TGTGCCAGCAGCGTAGTGGAGGGCGCGAAAGTTTTCTTT.

This clone appeared once. V usage is TRBV5-1 and J usage is TRBJ2-7, with TRBD1 matching over 9 bases. This CDR3 is 14 amino acids long. Germline loops: CDR1 SGHRS, CDR2 YFSETQ. Losses at the gene ends were 0 bases for V and 5 bases for J; bases not matched to a gene: 3. CDR3 nucleotide sequence: TGCGCCAGCAGCTTGGGGGACAGGGACGACGAGCAGTACTTC. The encoded protein is CASSLGDRDDEQYF.

This chain connects TRBV4-2 to TRBJ2-1, with 12 bases fitting TRBD2. Trimming at V came to 1 base and at J to 4 bases, leaving 5 bases not matched to a gene. Germline CDR1 and CDR2: LGHNA and YNFKEQ. The CDR3 spans 17 residues. The CDR3 loop is CASSQVLAGGPYNEQFF. The CDR3, as DNA: TGTGCCAGCAGCCAAGTCCTAGCGGGGGGGCCTTACAATGAGCAGTTCTTC.

The chain links TRBV11-2 to TRBJ2-3, with 9 bases lining up with TRBD2. Looked up from germline, CDR1 is SGHAT and CDR2 is FQNNGV. Germline trimming cut 1 base from V and 9 bases from J; bases unmatched to any gene: 11. The CDR3 has 16 residues. This chain's CDR3 is CASSLVRGGAVRTQYF. CDR3 in DNA: TGTGCCAGCAGCTTAGTTCGCGGGGGGGCCGTCCGAACGCAGTATTTT.

This sequence joins TRBV10-1 and TRBJ2-3; tentative D call: TRBD1 (5 bases). Germline V gene data show CDR1 as WNHNN and CDR2 as SYGVQD (reference sequence). This CDR3 comprises 13 residues. V lost 6 bases and J lost 6, with 13 bases in between. The CDR3 region has the DNA TGCGCCAGCAGGGCCAGGGCATGGGATACGCAGTATTTT. Its protein is CASRARAWDTQYF.

The J gene is TRBJ2-2, the V gene TRBV5-1; the match to TRBD2 covers 7 bases. V gave up 0 bases and J gave up 5 bases; unmatched junction bases: 10. Germline V gene data show CDR1 as SGHRS and CDR2 as YFSETQ. This CDR3 comprises 17 residues. CDR3 DNA: TGCGCCAGCAGCTTGGCGTCGGGAGGCCCGGGGACCGGGGAGCTGTTTTTT. This gives the protein CASSLASGGPGTGELFF.

This clone was seen just once. The chain joins TRBV9 to TRBJ2-3; TRBD1 agrees at 10 bases. The germline V gene has CDR1 SGDLS and CDR2 YYNGEE. The CDR3 has 15 residues. Losses at the gene ends were 4 bases for V and 3 bases for J; bases not matched to a gene: 5. The CDR3 coding sequence is TGTGCCAGCAGCTCGGGACAGGGGTTTACAGATACGCAGTATTTT. This sequence encodes CASSSGQGFTDTQYF.

The rearrangement joins TRBV28 to TRBJ1-2; 7 nucleotides agree with TRBD1. The CDR3 totals 14 residues. With 1 base clipped from V and 5 bases from J, the junction kept 4 bases outside the gene matches. Germline values: CDR1 MDHEN, CDR2 SYDVKM. The DNA of the CDR3 is TGTGCCAGCAGTTTATTGGCAGGGGGGTATGGCTACACCTTC. Amino acid sequence: CASSLLAGGYGYTF.

The V call is TRBV9, the J call TRBJ2-3, with TRBD2 identical over 11 bases. The CDR3 contains 14 residues. Germline values: CDR1 SGDLS, CDR2 YYNGEE. Losses at the gene ends were 7 bases for V and 2 bases for J; bases not matched to a gene: 3. DNA of the CDR3: TGTGCCAGCGGACTAGCGGGTGACACAGATACGCAGTATTTT. It is translated as CASGLAGDTDTQYF.

The chain combines TRBV4-3 with TRBJ2-4; the D gene could be TRBD1 or TRBD2 (6 bases each). The germline V and J ends were trimmed by 0 bases and 8 bases, with 20 bases remaining between them. The CDR3 is made up of 17 amino acids. Per the germline V gene, CDR1 is LGHNA and CDR2 is YSLEER. This CDR3 reads CASSQDSLSRGADIQYF. The CDR3 DNA is TGCGCCAGCAGCCAAGATTCCCTTTCGAGGGGGGCGGACATTCAGTACTTC.